This is a list of T cell receptor beta chains from one sample in a study of blood T cell repertoires in COVID-19. The repertoire was sequenced with immunoSEQ multiplex PCR; TCRdb's copy has only in-frame clones and lacks some. Altogether 240,000 or so clones are present, about four fifths being singletons, with the ten largest covering 3.4%. The sample taken for sequencing was peripheral blood. These receptors all come from a woman aged 18-35 years with acute or convalescent COVID-19. CDR3s include the opening cysteine and the closing phenylalanine or tryptophan. The order of the fields is clone size, V gene, D gene, J gene, CDR3 DNA, CDR3 protein. D genes are given only for firm matches. Size is stated for part of the rows, as once, few or many counts, or as a class when the clone is expanded.

abundance: NA; v_gene: TRBV10-3; d_gene: TRBD1; j_gene: TRBJ1-1; CDR3nt: TGTGCCATCACCGGGGACAGGGCCACTGAAGCTTTCTTT; CDR3aa: CAITGDRATEAFF
abundance: few; v_gene: TRBV5-4; d_gene: NA; j_gene: TRBJ1-1; CDR3nt: TGTGCCAGCAGCCCACGTGCGGGGTCCGTCCCGAACACTGAAGCTTTCTTT; CDR3aa: CASSPRAGSVPNTEAFF
abundance: NA; v_gene: TRBV18; d_gene: NA; j_gene: TRBJ1-2; CDR3nt: TGTGCCAGCTCACGTGCAGGCTATGGCTACACCTTC; CDR3aa: CASSRAGYGYTF
abundance: NA; v_gene: TRBV28; d_gene: TRBD1; j_gene: TRBJ1-2; CDR3nt: TGTGCCAGCAGTTGGCCGGGACAGCCTAACTATGGCTACACCTTC; CDR3aa: CASSWPGQPNYGYTF
abundance: NA; v_gene: TRBV19; d_gene: TRBD1; j_gene: TRBJ2-2; CDR3nt: TGTGCCACCCCAAAGAGACGGGGACAGGGGTCGTCCGCCGGGGAGCTGTTTTTT; CDR3aa: CATPKRRGQGSSAGELFF
abundance: NA; v_gene: TRBV7-9; d_gene: TRBD1; j_gene: TRBJ2-2; CDR3nt: TGTGCCAGCAGGCGCCCGGGACAGGGGGCGAACACCGGGGAGCTGTTTTTT; CDR3aa: CASRRPGQGANTGELFF
abundance: NA; v_gene: TRBV29-1; d_gene: NA; j_gene: TRBJ2-1; CDR3nt: TGCAGCGTTTCGGTCGCGGGTCCCTTCTCCTACAATGAGCAGTTCTTC; CDR3aa: CSVSVAGPFSYNEQFF
abundance: NA; v_gene: TRBV7-3; d_gene: TRBD2; j_gene: TRBJ2-1; CDR3nt: TGTGCCAGCAGCTTACTGCCTCTAGCGGGAGGCACAACCCACAATGAGCAGTTCTTC; CDR3aa: CASSLLPLAGGTTHNEQFF
abundance: NA; v_gene: TRBV4-3; d_gene: NA; j_gene: TRBJ2-3; CDR3nt: TGCGCCAGCAGCCAAGATCCAGTTTCCGCAGATACGCAGTATTTT; CDR3aa: CASSQDPVSADTQYF
abundance: NA; v_gene: TRBV28; d_gene: NA; j_gene: TRBJ2-5; CDR3nt: TGTGCCAGCAGTGGAGGGGACAGACTCCAAGAGACCCAGTACTTC; CDR3aa: CASSGGDRLQETQYF
abundance: NA; v_gene: TRBV4-1; d_gene: NA; j_gene: TRBJ1-3; CDR3nt: TGCGCCAGCAGCCAAGATAGGACCAGGGGAGTTTCTGGAAACACCATATATTTT; CDR3aa: CASSQDRTRGVSGNTIYF
abundance: NA; v_gene: TRBV27; d_gene: TRBD1; j_gene: TRBJ1-2; CDR3nt: TGTGCCAGCAGTTTCGCAGGGGGAATGGATGGCTACACCTTC; CDR3aa: CASSFAGGMDGYTF
abundance: NA; v_gene: TRBV11-3; d_gene: NA; j_gene: TRBJ2-1; CDR3nt: TGTGCCAGCAGCTTAGGAGCGCACAATGAGCAGTTCTTC; CDR3aa: CASSLGAHNEQFF
abundance: few; v_gene: TRBV6-5; d_gene: TRBD1; j_gene: TRBJ2-2; CDR3nt: TGTGCCAGCAGTTCGTCGGACAGGGGATACACCGGGGAGCTGTTTTTT; CDR3aa: CASSSSDRGYTGELFF
abundance: NA; v_gene: TRBV18; d_gene: NA; j_gene: TRBJ1-6; CDR3nt: TGTGCCAGCTCGCGGGACCGATATAATTCACCCCTCCACTTT; CDR3aa: CASSRDRYNSPLHF
abundance: NA; v_gene: TRBV19; d_gene: NA; j_gene: TRBJ1-2; CDR3nt: TGTGCCAGTAGTATAGATCTCGGCAGGGGAATTGATGGCTACACCTTC; CDR3aa: CASSIDLGRGIDGYTF
abundance: NA; v_gene: TRBV5-4; d_gene: TRBD2; j_gene: TRBJ2-7; CDR3nt: TGTGCCAGCAGCTTGGGTAGCGGGACCAGCTACGAGCAGTACTTC; CDR3aa: CASSLGSGTSYEQYF